The clone carrying this T cell receptor (beta chain) showed up many times. The data are from a study of T-cell reconstitution after alpha-beta-depleted transplantation in children. Preparing the TCRbeta library involved the use of unique molecular identifiers. One entry per CDR3 protein results from TCRdb running MiXCR on the PCR reads. The sample contains around 78,000 distinct CDR3 sequences, around 14% of which appear only once. The CDR3 length is 13 residues. Germline assignment: CDR1 SGHVS and CDR2 FNYEAQ. Trimming removed 5 bases from V and 9 bases from J, with 16 bases in between. The rearrangement uses TRBV7-6 and TRBJ2-5, with a tentative D call TRBD1 (5 bases). This TCR derives from a male patient aged 2 to 9 who had a stem cell transplant for acute lymphoblastic leukemia, so the T cells may come from the graft donor. The sample here was PBMCs, mostly from graft donor cells, taken 180 days after TCRalphabeta/CD19-depleted stem cell transplant. CDR3 sequence (DNA): TGTGCCAGCAGCCTTAGGGGTCGACAGCCCCAGTACTTC. Its translation is CASSLRGRQPQYF.